The T cell receptor beta chain described here comes from a study of Graves' ophthalmopathy and Graves' hyperthyroidism. Study-level findings and limits: The model achieved 70.59% sensitivity and roughly 72% specificity for ophthalmopathy progression.

The sequenced template was RNA, covering the TCR beta CDR3 region. Investigators did first-round RT-PCR with HTBI primers, then second-round multiplex PCR. TCRdb reprocessed the multiplex PCR reads via MiXCR and lists one record per CDR3 protein. The sample lists almost 750,000 distinct CDR3 sequences, 35% to 50% occurring once. The CDR3 runs 15 residues. Germline lookup yields CDR1 ENHRY and CDR2 SYGVKD. V trimming: 4 bases; J trimming: 11 bases; junction bases outside the gene matches: 13. This clonotype was observed once. The antigen remains undetermined. This receptor was obtained from an adult man with Graves' ophthalmopathy. The chain joins TRBV10-3 to TRBJ2-5; 10 nucleotides line up with TRBD2. The material sequenced was peripheral blood. CDR3 loop: CAISVTSGDTDTQYF. The CDR3 DNA sequence: TGTGCCATCAGTGTAACTAGCGGGGACACAGATACGCAGTACTTC.